The TCR beta chain under discussion was sequenced for a study of T cells after posttransplantation cyclophosphamide. Study-wide findings and caveats: Donor-recipient repertoire similarity was low at 1-2 months, rising over year one. Recipient CMV seropositivity and CMV reactivation strongly tracked TRB clonality.

The method was immunoSEQ multiplex PCR; TCRdb's version includes in-frame clones alone and lacks a portion of them. This sample comprises roughly 40,000 clones, none seen once only. This clone was recorded at least ten times. Its matching antigen is unknown. Trimming took off 5 bases at V and 7 bases at J, with 8 bases between the two ends. The CDR3 is 12 residues long. CDR1 and CDR2 (germline): SGHVS, FQNEAQ. The TCR was taken from a woman between 50 and 59 years old in good health and a related stem cell transplant donor. The chain uses TRBV7-8 and TRBJ1-4; D not resolved. Material: PBMCs. The CDR3 DNA is TGTGCCAGCAGCCCCCTCGGTGAAAAACTGTTTTTT. It translates to CASSPLGEKLFF.